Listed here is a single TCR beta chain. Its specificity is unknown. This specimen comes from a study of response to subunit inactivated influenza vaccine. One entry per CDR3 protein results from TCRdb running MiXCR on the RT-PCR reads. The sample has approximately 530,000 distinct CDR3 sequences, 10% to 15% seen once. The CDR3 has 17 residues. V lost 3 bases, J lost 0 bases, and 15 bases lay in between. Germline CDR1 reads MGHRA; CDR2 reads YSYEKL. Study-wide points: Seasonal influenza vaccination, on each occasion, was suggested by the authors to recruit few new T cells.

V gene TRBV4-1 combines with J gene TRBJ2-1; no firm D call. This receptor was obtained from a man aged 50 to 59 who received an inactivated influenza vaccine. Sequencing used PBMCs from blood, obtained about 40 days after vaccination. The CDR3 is CASSQSRPRSSYNEQFF. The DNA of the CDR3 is TGCGCCAGCAGCCAGTCCCGCCCGCGGAGCTCCTACAATGAGCAGTTCTTC.